Below are 9 T cell receptor beta chains sequenced from a single sample in a study of T cell repertoires in aging, cancer and after chemotherapy. Rearranged V-D-J TRB sequences were amplified with a mixed TRB-A/B primer pool. TCRdb reanalysed the multiplex PCR reads using MiXCR and keeps one entry per CDR3 protein. The sample has 10,000 to 15,000 distinct CDR3 sequences; 35% are singletons. Peripheral blood genomic DNA, not sorted cells or RNA, was the template. Sample: blood. Every receptor here comes from a human donor in good health. The donor label of this sample is uncertain.

The J gene is TRBJ2-2, the V gene TRBV12-3 or TRBV12-4; D unresolved. The CDR3 has 15 residues. Trimming removed 3 bases at V and 0 bases at J, with 8 bases between. For the CDR3, the DNA is TGTGCCAGCAGTTTTGGCCCTTCGAACACCGGGGAGCTGTTTTTT. Translated, it gives CASSFGPSNTGELFF.

The rearrangement uses TRBV30 and TRBJ2-1, with D unclear. Per germline, CDR1 GTSNPN and CDR2 SVGIG (reference sequence). V lost 5 bases and J 7 bases, leaving 12 bases between the germline ends. This CDR3 is 12 amino acids long. The CDR3 DNA is TGTGCCTGGCGAATTACTTGGAATGAGCAGTTCTTC. It yields the protein CAWRITWNEQFF.

In this sample, this clonotype is medium-sized. DNA for the CDR3: TGTGCCAGCAGCTTTGAACTAGCGGGAGCTAGCGGGGAGCTGTTTTTT. Protein sequence: CASSFELAGASGELFF. V usage is TRBV11-1 and J usage is TRBJ2-2; TRBD2 matches 11 bases. After removal of 3 bases from V and 7 bases from J, the junction contained 7 bases not matched to a gene. There are 16 residues in the CDR3. Germline V gene lookup returns CDR1 SGHAT and CDR2 FQDESV (reference sequence).

For this clonotype: At one of its ends the junction is not consistent with the germline gene, which may arise from a read error. The chain employs TRBV7-9 and TRBJ2-5; perhaps TRBD1 as D (8 bases). The CDR3 runs to 15 residues. Germline V CDR1 and CDR2: SEHNR, FQNEAQ (reference sequence). The CDR3 region has the DNA TGTGCCAACAGCTTACAGGGGGGGGTGATGGAGACCCAGTACTTC. Amino acids: CANSLQGGVMETQYF.

V and J are TRBV30 and TRBJ1-2, with 7 bases aligning to TRBD1. The CDR3 is 12 amino acids. Germline V CDR1 and CDR2: GTSNPN, SVGIG (reference sequence). Germline trimming cut 2 bases from V and 7 bases from J; bases unmatched to any gene: 4. CDR3 sequence: CAWSHPGGGYTF. CDR3 DNA sequence: TGTGCCTGGAGTCACCCAGGGGGTGGCTACACCTTC.

CDR3 DNA sequence: TGTGCCAGCAGCCCGGGACAGGTTCGAGATACGCAGTATTTT. Its translation: CASSPGQVRDTQYF. The chain carries TRBV6-5 and TRBJ2-3; 8 nucleotides agree with TRBD1. The CDR3 totals 14 residues. V gave up 6 bases and J gave up 5 bases; unmatched junction bases: 7. Germline lookup yields CDR1 MNHEY and CDR2 SVGAGI.

This clonotype is deemed medium-sized. The genes are TRBV29-1 and TRBJ2-3, with 9 bases matching TRBD1. Trimming removed 7 bases from V and 6 bases from J; junction bases left unmatched: 5. In germline, CDR1 is SQVTM, CDR2 ANQGSEA. The CDR3 has 12 amino acids. DNA for the CDR3: TGCAGCGCTGGACAGGGGAGGGATACGCAGTATTTT. Amino acid sequence: CSAGQGRDTQYF.

This clonotype is categorized as medium-sized (0.01 to 0.1%). V usage is TRBV5-4 and J usage is TRBJ2-7, with 7 bases that match TRBD2. The CDR3 extends over 13 amino acids. In germline, CDR1 is SGHNT, CDR2 YYREEE (reference sequence). The ends lost 4 bases at V and 6 bases at J; junction bases unmatched: 7. The CDR3 DNA sequence: TGTGCCAGCAGCCGGGACTACCCATCCGAGCAGTACTTC. This encodes CASSRDYPSEQYF.

The chain links TRBV30 to TRBJ2-5, with D possibly being TRBD1 (5 bases). V lost 2 bases, J lost 0 bases, and 10 bases lay in between. Germline V gives CDR1 GTSNPN, CDR2 SVGIG (reference sequence). CDR3 length: 14 residues. The CDR3 loop is CAWSRGRYQETQYF. The CDR3 DNA reads as TGTGCCTGGAGTAGGGGAAGGTACCAAGAGACCCAGTACTTC.